One sample yielded the 11 T cell receptor beta chains listed below, sequenced in a study of OX40 agonist ivuxolimab in advanced cancers. Library method: the immunoSEQ multiplex PCR assay. TCRdb provides this immuneACCESS table in a form limited to in-frame rearrangements. Some clones are lacking; in checked studies, under half of them reflect an unresolved V gene, and why the rest are absent is not known. This sample holds some 30,000 clones; about 81% were observed only once. The ten largest clonotypes hold approximately 25% of the sample. Sequencing used CD4+ or CD8+ T cells sorted from blood, obtained in a trial of the OX40 agonist ivuxolimab. These receptor sequences come from an adult with an advanced solid tumor such as melanoma, head and neck, liver or kidney cancer.

V and J are TRBV6-5 and TRBJ1-4; D not certain. CDR3 length: 11 amino acids. Trimming took off 6 bases at V and 5 bases at J, with 4 bases between the two ends. CDR1 and CDR2 from the germline V gene are MNHEY and SVGAGI. The CDR3 DNA is TGTGCCAGCAGCGAGAATGAAAAACTGTTTTTT. Amino acids: CASSENEKLFF.

The chain carries TRBV15 and TRBJ2-5; the match to TRBD1 covers 8 bases. The CDR3 has 16 amino acids. With V trimmed by 0 bases and J by 4 bases, 7 bases remained unmatched. CDR1 is LNHNV, CDR2 YYDKDF, per germline (reference sequence). CDR3: CATSRDRTGMRETQYF. The CDR3 DNA sequence: TGTGCCACCAGCAGAGACAGGACAGGGATGAGAGAGACCCAGTACTTC.

This chain joins TRBV10-3 and TRBJ2-3, with 9 bases that match TRBD1. With 8 bases clipped from V and 5 bases from J, the junction kept 11 bases outside the gene matches. The germline V gene has CDR1 ENHRY and CDR2 SYGVKD. The CDR3 sequence is 15 residues long. CDR3 bases: TGTGCCATCGGACTACGGGACAGGGTTTTAGATACGCAGTATTTT. It encodes CAIGLRDRVLDTQYF.

The rearrangement links TRBV20-1 to TRBJ1-4; D may be TRBD1 (5 bases). The CDR3 is 11 amino acids. Germline CDR1 and CDR2: DFQATT and SNEGSKA (reference sequence). The ends were cut back, 6 bases at V and 12 bases at J, with 14 bases in the middle. The CDR3 DNA sequence: TGCAGTGCCCTTGACAGTTTCGAACTGTTTTTT. It is translated as CSALDSFELFF.

The V call is TRBV18, the J call TRBJ1-1, with a weak D call TRBD1 (5 bases). Trimming shortened V by 1 base and J by 4 bases, and 19 bases separated the two germline ends. In germline, CDR1 is KGHSH, CDR2 LQKENI. This CDR3 is built from 17 residues. CDR3 loop: CASSPLGGRGESTEAFF. DNA for the CDR3: TGTGCCAGCTCACCACTCGGGGGGAGAGGGGAGAGCACTGAAGCTTTCTTT.

The chain carries TRBV4-2 and TRBJ2-1; 10 bases are a match to TRBD2. CDR3 length equals 16 residues. V shed 3 bases and J 7 bases; nucleotides not matched to a gene: 9. CDR1 is LGHNA and CDR2 is YNFKEQ in the germline V gene. CDR3: CASSHYQGLAENEQFF. In DNA, the CDR3 is TGTGCCAGCAGCCACTACCAAGGACTAGCGGAGAATGAGCAGTTCTTC.

This clone was counted once. This chain links TRBV4-3 with TRBJ2-7, with D perhaps matching TRBD2 (6 bases). Trimming removed 0 bases from V and 1 base from J, with 19 bases in between. Germline V gene sequence: CDR1 LGHNA, CDR2 YSLEER. The CDR3 contains 18 residues. The CDR3 sequence: CASSQESGGADESYEQYF. The CDR3 region has the DNA TGCGCCAGCAGCCAAGAGTCGGGCGGGGCCGACGAATCCTACGAGCAGTACTTC.

The chain couples TRBV2 to TRBJ1-1; TRBD1 might be the D (6 bases). The germline gives CDR1 SNHLY, CDR2 FYNNEI. The CDR3 runs 15 residues. V lost 5 bases, J lost 0 bases, and 13 bases lay in between. The CDR3 DNA reads as TGTGCCAGCAGTAGGGACACGTACATGAACACTGAAGCTTTCTTT. Amino acids: CASSRDTYMNTEAFF.

V and J are TRBV29-1 and TRBJ2-1, with a weak D call TRBD1 (5 bases). The CDR3 is 13 amino acids. V dropped 7 bases and J dropped 6 bases, with 16 bases sitting between them. The germline gives CDR1 SQVTM, CDR2 ANQGSEA. This CDR3 is CSGNRISTNEQFF. CDR3 nucleotide sequence: TGCAGCGGCAACAGGATTTCAACCAATGAGCAGTTCTTC.

V and J are TRBV19 and TRBJ1-1, with D perhaps matching TRBD1 (6 bases). This CDR3 has 15 residues. Trimming took off 6 bases at V and 4 bases at J, with 18 bases between the two ends. Germline lookup yields CDR1 LNHDA and CDR2 SQIVND (reference sequence). The CDR3 spells CASRLAGDTVTEAFF. The CDR3 DNA is TGTGCCAGTAGATTGGCAGGGGATACGGTCACTGAAGCTTTCTTT.

V and J are TRBV13 and TRBJ2-4; 10 positions agree with TRBD2. The CDR3 spans 18 residues. Looked up from germline, CDR1 is PRHDT and CDR2 is FYEKMQ (reference sequence). Germline trimming cut 2 bases from V and 2 bases from J; bases unmatched to any gene: 9. CDR3 region: CASSLKKRGGDPKNIQYF. The CDR3 DNA sequence: TGTGCCAGCAGCTTAAAAAAGCGGGGGGGCGATCCCAAAAACATTCAGTACTTC. Together with reference TRBV13 and TRBJ2-4, the CDR3 gives the full variable domain: AAGVIQSPRHLIKEKRETATLKCYPIPRHDTVYWYQQGPGQDPQFLISFYEKMQSDKGSIPDRFSAQQFSDYHSELNMSSLELGDSALYFCASSLKKRGGDPKNIQYFGAGTRLSVL.